A single T cell receptor (beta chain) is shown here with its context. The germline gives CDR1 DFQATT, CDR2 SNEGSKA (reference sequence). V was shortened by 5 bases and J by 4 bases, with 18 bases between the two germline ends. CDR3 length: 14 amino acids. TCR beta CDR3 sequences were amplified from RNA transcripts. Researchers ran a first-round RT-PCR on the TCR CDR3 using the HTBI primer set. TCRdb reprocessed the multiplex PCR reads via MiXCR and lists one record per CDR3 protein. Seen here are a few hundred thousand distinct CDR3 sequences, around a fifth observed once, and the top ten hold about 50%. These data originate in a study of T cells in Graves' hyperthyroidism and ophthalmopathy.

The chain couples TRBV20-1 to TRBJ2-7; D not resolved. This TCR was sampled from a woman between 45 and 65 years old with Graves' hyperthyroidism. Sequencing was carried out using blood. Written as DNA, the CDR3 is TGCAGTGCTGGCTTCTCGGAGAAGGGTTACGAGCAGTACTTC. Translation: CSAGFSEKGYEQYF.